These 26 T cell receptor beta chains share one sample of origin, sequenced in a study of T cell changes during pregnancy in multiple sclerosis. The protocol was immunoSEQ multiplex PCR, while the TCRdb copy is restricted to in-frame clones and leaves out a portion. This table has 85,000 to 100,000 clones, approximately 92% appearing once. The specimen was peripheral blood, collected after pregnancy. The receptors originated from a female donor with multiple sclerosis, enrolled in a pregnancy study.

This clone was seen once. The chain employs TRBV6-6 and TRBJ2-3; 10 positions match TRBD2. The V and J ends lost 5 bases and 3 bases, in that order; junction bases with no gene match: 8. Per the germline V gene, CDR1 is MNHNY and CDR2 is SVGAGI (reference sequence). The CDR3 runs to 16 residues. CDR3: CASSTASGGITDTQYF. The CDR3 DNA is TGTGCCAGCAGTACAGCTAGCGGGGGTATAACAGATACGCAGTATTTT.

V usage is TRBV9 and J usage is TRBJ2-7, with D perhaps TRBD1 (6 bases). The CDR3 has 14 residues. With 4 bases removed from V and 5 bases from J, the gap between germline ends came to 16 bases. Germline lookup yields CDR1 SGDLS and CDR2 YYNGEE. The CDR3 bases are TGTGCCAGCAGCATTGGGGACATTCGGGACGAGCAGTACTTC. Protein sequence: CASSIGDIRDEQYF.

This clone was found once. The chain uses TRBV5-6 and TRBJ2-7, with a tentative D call TRBD1 (5 bases). V shed 4 bases and J shed 3 bases, with 14 bases lying between them. The germline gives CDR1 SGHDT, CDR2 YYEEEE. This CDR3 spans 14 amino acids. The CDR3 is CASSPQGYLYEQYF. CDR3 nucleotides: TGTGCCAGCAGCCCCCAGGGTTATCTCTACGAGCAGTACTTC.

The V and J genes are TRBV2 and TRBJ1-1, with D hard to call. There are 11 residues in the CDR3. CDR1 is SNHLY and CDR2 is FYNNEI in the germline V gene. Trimming removed 6 bases at V and 7 bases at J, with 9 bases between. The CDR3 is CASRMGVEAFF. CDR3 in DNA: TGTGCCAGCAGAATGGGAGTTGAAGCTTTCTTT.

The rearrangement uses TRBV4-1 and TRBJ2-3; no clear D. Germline CDR1 is MGHRA and CDR2 is YSYEKL. This CDR3 spans 16 amino acids. Trimming removed 4 bases at V and 2 bases at J, with 16 bases between. The CDR3 sequence is CASSLQPPLDTDTQYF. The CDR3 region has the DNA TGCGCCAGCAGCCTTCAACCTCCCCTAGACACAGATACGCAGTATTTT.

This chain connects TRBV10-3 to TRBJ1-1; no definite D call. This CDR3 has 14 residues. Germline-derived CDR1 and CDR2 are ENHRY and SYGVKD. Trimming pared 0 bases from V and 1 base from J, leaving 6 bases between. DNA for the CDR3: TGTGCCATCAGTGAGTCCCCAGGGAACACTGAAGCTTTCTTT. Encoded protein: CAISESPGNTEAFF.

The chain has TRBV4-3 and TRBJ1-2; the match to TRBD1 covers 8 bases. V trimming: 4 bases; J trimming: 4 bases; junction bases outside the gene matches: 11. The CDR3 consists of 16 residues. Germline V gene sequence: CDR1 LGHNA, CDR2 YSLEER. The CDR3 nucleotides are TGCGCCAGCAGCCCCGGGACAGGTTCTATCTCCTATGGCTACACCTTC. This translates into CASSPGTGSISYGYTF.

This sequence joins TRBV5-1 and TRBJ1-1; the match to TRBD1 covers 7 bases. J was trimmed by 6 bases and V by 3 bases; bases with no gene match: 14. CDR3 size: 16 residues. Germline V CDR1 and CDR2: SGHRS, YFSETQ. CDR3 amino acids: CASSSSWSEGASEAFF. In DNA form, the CDR3 reads TGCGCCAGCAGCTCCTCCTGGTCGGAGGGGGCCTCTGAAGCTTTCTTT.

This clone was seen a single time. The chain is built from TRBV28 and TRBJ2-7, with 11 bases identical to TRBD2. J lost 2 bases, V lost 5 bases, and 8 bases had no gene match. The CDR3 loop spans 16 amino acids. Germline loops: CDR1 MDHEN, CDR2 SYDVKM. The CDR3 is CASSASGTSGTYEQYF. CDR3 DNA: TGTGCCAGCAGTGCTTCCGGGACTAGCGGAACCTACGAGCAGTACTTC.

This clone was picked up a small number of times. The chain employs TRBV6-5 and TRBJ1-1; D is uncertain. This CDR3 has 15 residues. Germline CDR1 reads MNHEY; CDR2 reads SVGAGI. V was clipped by 7 bases and J by 0 bases, with 15 bases between them. The CDR3 sequence is CASTFGGGLNTEAFF. CDR3 nucleotide sequence: TGTGCCAGCACCTTTGGAGGTGGTTTGAACACTGAAGCTTTCTTT.

CDR3 protein: CASSVDRGIGNTEAFF. Here the CDR3 DNA reads TGTGCCAGCAGCGTCGACAGGGGGATAGGGAACACTGAAGCTTTCTTT. V is TRBV9 and J is TRBJ1-1; TRBD1 aligns across 9 bases. The length of the CDR3 is 16 residues. The V gene's germline CDR1 is SGDLS and CDR2 YYNGEE. Trimming took 2 bases from V and 1 from J; bases not matched to a gene: 6.

In its sample, this clone is medium-sized. The chain links TRBV6-4 to TRBJ2-3; 11 positions match TRBD2. This CDR3 is 15 amino acids long. Trimming removed 3 bases from V and 3 bases from J; junction bases left unmatched: 2. From germline, CDR1 is MRHNA and CDR2 SNTAGT. The CDR3 is CASSEGTSGTDTQYF. The CDR3, as DNA: TGTGCCAGCAGTGAAGGGACTAGCGGAACAGATACGCAGTATTTT.

The DNA of the CDR3 is TGCGCCAGCAGCTTCGCGGGGGGGCCTTCCATTCAGTACTTC. It yields the protein CASSFAGGPSIQYF. The gene calls are TRBV5-1 and TRBJ2-4; TRBD2 matches 9 bases. With V trimmed by 2 bases and J by 9 bases, 6 bases remained unmatched. In germline, CDR1 is SGHRS, CDR2 YFSETQ. This CDR3 is built from 14 residues.

The gene calls are TRBV5-5 and TRBJ2-1; TRBD1 matches at 9 bases. Germline CDR1 and CDR2: SGHKS and YYEKEE (reference sequence). CDR3 length: 15 residues. V lost 2 bases and J lost 4; bases outside the gene matches: 4. CDR3 protein: CASSLDRGGYNEQFF. In DNA, the CDR3 is TGTGCCAGCAGCTTAGACAGGGGGGGTTACAATGAGCAGTTCTTC.

This rearrangement joins TRBV19 to TRBJ1-5; D uncertain. Germline lookup yields CDR1 LNHDA and CDR2 SQIVND (reference sequence). The length of the CDR3 is 16 residues. Trimming removed 4 bases at V and 2 bases at J, with 15 bases between. The CDR3: CASSTPSEDRNQPQHF. The DNA for the CDR3 is TGTGCCAGTAGTACCCCTTCCGAGGATCGCAATCAGCCCCAGCATTTT.

The CDR3 spells CASSKASGSGNEQFF. For the CDR3, the DNA is TGTGCCAGCAGCAAGGCTAGCGGGAGCGGCAATGAGCAGTTCTTC. The J gene is TRBJ2-1, the V gene TRBV6-4; 10 positions agree with TRBD2. CDR3 length equals 15 residues. V was clipped by 6 bases and J by 6 bases; unmatched bases: 8. The V gene's germline CDR1 is MRHNA and CDR2 SNTAGT.

CDR3 loop: CASSRDRGNEQFF. The CDR3 nucleotides are TGTGCCAGTAGTAGGGACAGGGGCAATGAGCAGTTCTTC. J is TRBJ2-1 and V is TRBV19; 10 positions match TRBD1. Germline V gives CDR1 LNHDA, CDR2 SQIVND (reference sequence). This CDR3 is built from 13 residues. Trimming removed 4 bases from V and 6 bases from J; junction bases left unmatched: 0. Full variable domain (outside the CDR3, taken from reference TRBV19 and TRBJ2-1): DGGITQSPKYLFRKEGQNVTLSCEQNLNHDAMYWYRQDPGQGLRLIYYSQIVNDFQKGDIAEGYSVSREKKESFPLTVTSAQKNPTAFYLCASSRDRGNEQFFGPGTRLTVL.

This chain links TRBV19 with TRBJ2-5, with D unclear. Trimming left V 1 base short and J 5 bases short, with 11 bases between. The CDR3 length is 14 residues. CDR1 and CDR2 (germline): LNHDA, SQIVND (reference sequence). CDR3 sequence: CASSIGGRGETQYF. The CDR3 bases are TGTGCCAGTAGTATAGGCGGCAGAGGCGAGACCCAGTACTTC.

The chain is built from TRBV18 and TRBJ1-3; D is undetermined. This CDR3 contains 14 residues. Trimming removed 3 bases from V and 2 bases from J, with 8 bases in between. Per the germline V gene, CDR1 is KGHSH and CDR2 is LQKENI. The CDR3 region has the DNA TGTGCCAGCTCACCGACGGGAACTGGAAACACCATATATTTT. It yields the protein CASSPTGTGNTIYF. The full variable domain, completed using reference TRBV18 and TRBJ1-3, is NAGVMQNPRHLVRRRGQEARLRCSPMKGHSHVYWYRQLPEEGLKFMVYLQKENIIDESGMPKERFSAEFPKEGPSILRIQQVVRGDSAAYFCASSPTGTGNTIYFGEGSWLTVV.

The chain recombines TRBV6-1 with TRBJ1-1, with 7 bases identical to TRBD1. V was pared by 6 bases and J by 7 bases, with 5 bases of the junction left unmatched. Looked up from germline, CDR1 is MNHNS and CDR2 is SASEGT. The CDR3 sequence is 12 residues long. The CDR3 DNA follows: TGTGCCAGCAGCGACCAGGGGGATGAAGCTTTCTTT. Amino acids: CASSDQGDEAFF.

V and J are TRBV18 and TRBJ1-2, with D perhaps TRBD1 (5 bases). Between the trimmed V and J ends, which lost 2 bases and 0 bases, there was a span of 7 bases. This CDR3 is built from 14 residues. From germline, CDR1 is KGHSH and CDR2 LQKENI. The CDR3: CASSPDSPNYGYTF. The CDR3, as DNA: TGTGCCAGCTCACCAGACAGTCCTAACTATGGCTACACCTTC.

The chain has TRBV13 and TRBJ2-1, with D possibly matching TRBD2 (5 bases). V dropped 5 bases and J dropped 7 bases, with 12 bases sitting between them. CDR1 PRHDT and CDR2 FYEKMQ come from the germline V gene (reference sequence). The CDR3 is 13 residues long. The CDR3 sequence is CASSALRVNEQFF. CDR3 DNA sequence: TGTGCCAGCAGCGCTTTGCGGGTAAATGAGCAGTTCTTC.

CDR3 in amino acids: CATVMASGISNEQFF. For the CDR3, the DNA is TGTGCCACCGTGATGGCTAGCGGGATTTCGAATGAGCAGTTCTTC. The chain uses TRBV19 and TRBJ2-1; 9 bases map to TRBD2. CDR1 is LNHDA, CDR2 SQIVND, per germline (reference sequence). CDR3 length: 15 amino acids. Trimming cost V 10 bases and J 7 bases; bases outside gene matches: 14. The variable domain in full, completed from reference TRBV19 and TRBJ2-1, reads DGGITQSPKYLFRKEGQNVTLSCEQNLNHDAMYWYRQDPGQGLRLIYYSQIVNDFQKGDIAEGYSVSREKKESFPLTVTSAQKNPTAFYLCATVMASGISNEQFFGPGTRLTVL.

The V gene is TRBV7-6, the J gene TRBJ1-4; D gene uncertain. Trimming pared 8 bases from V and 9 bases from J, leaving 10 bases between. This CDR3 is 11 amino acids long. Germline CDR1 and CDR2: SGHVS and FNYEAQ. CDR3 sequence: CASGQNKKLFF. The CDR3 DNA sequence: TGTGCCAGCGGCCAGAATAAAAAACTGTTTTTT.

The chain has TRBV6-6 and TRBJ1-4, with TRBD1 matching over 7 bases. The CDR3 consists of 15 residues. Per the germline V gene, CDR1 is MNHNY and CDR2 is SVGAGI (reference sequence). J gave up 7 bases and V 2 bases, and 7 bases lay outside the gene matches. This CDR3 is CASSYGRGRGEKLFF. In nucleotides, the CDR3 is TGTGCCAGCAGTTACGGTAGGGGGCGAGGTGAAAAACTGTTTTTT.

This clone appeared once. J is TRBJ2-7 and V is TRBV27, with TRBD1 matching over 7 bases. In germline, CDR1 is MNHEY, CDR2 SMNVEV (reference sequence). The CDR3 sequence is 15 residues long. Unmatched junction bases numbered 7, after V lost 1 base and J lost 4 bases. As DNA, the CDR3 is TGTGCCAGCAGTTTATATTCCAGGGACAGTTACGAGCAGTACTTC. It specifies CASSLYSRDSYEQYF.